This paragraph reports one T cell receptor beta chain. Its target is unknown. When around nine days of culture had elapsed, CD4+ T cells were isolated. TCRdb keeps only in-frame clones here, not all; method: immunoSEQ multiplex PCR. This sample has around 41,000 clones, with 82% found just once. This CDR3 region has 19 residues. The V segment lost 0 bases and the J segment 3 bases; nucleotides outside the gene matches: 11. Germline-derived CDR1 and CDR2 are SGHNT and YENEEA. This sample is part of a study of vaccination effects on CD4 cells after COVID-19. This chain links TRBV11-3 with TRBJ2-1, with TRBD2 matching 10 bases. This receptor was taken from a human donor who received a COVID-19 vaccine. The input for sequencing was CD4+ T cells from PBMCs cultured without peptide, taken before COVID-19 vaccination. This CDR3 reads CASSLDGQSSGGLYNEQFF. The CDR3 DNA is TGTGCCAGCAGCTTAGATGGGCAATCTAGCGGGGGTCTCTACAATGAGCAGTTCTTC.